What follows are 27 T cell receptor beta chains derived from one specimen sequenced in a study of T cell responses to AZD1222 COVID-19 vaccine. The table came from immunoSEQ multiplex PCR; TCRdb's copy has only in-frame clones and leaves some out. The table includes some 120,000 clones, approximately 91% detected once. This specimen consisted of peripheral blood, obtained on day 0 of AZD1222 vaccination. These receptor sequences come from an adult in good health.

This chain links TRBV2 with TRBJ2-7, with 10 bases aligning to TRBD2. V gave up 6 bases and J gave up 5 bases; unmatched junction bases: 10. This CDR3 has 15 amino acids. Germline CDR1 reads SNHLY; CDR2 reads FYNNEI. The DNA of the CDR3 is TGTGCCAGCAGCCTGAGAAGCGGGGGGGCCGACGAGCAGTACTTC. Translated, it gives CASSLRSGGADEQYF.

This chain uses TRBV5-6 with TRBJ1-3; no firm D call. Per the germline V gene, CDR1 is SGHDT and CDR2 is YYEEEE. Deletions cut 2 bases from V and 8 bases from J, with 11 bases between. The CDR3 is 13 residues long. The CDR3: CASSFTGWDTIYF. In DNA form, the CDR3 reads TGTGCCAGCAGCTTTACGGGGTGGGACACCATATATTTT.

This chain joins TRBV11-2 and TRBJ2-2; D might be TRBD1 or TRBD2, each matching 7 bases. CDR3 length: 15 residues. Trimming took off 5 bases at V and 4 bases at J, with 14 bases between the two ends. Germline V lookup: CDR1 SGHAT, CDR2 FQNNGV. In nucleotides, the CDR3 is TGTGCCAGCAGCCCAGGGGGGGGCTCCACCGGGGAGCTGTTTTTT. This gives the protein CASSPGGGSTGELFF.

The chain carries TRBV7-2 and TRBJ2-1, with no clear D. V shed 1 base and J shed 1 base, with 14 bases lying between them. Germline assignment: CDR1 SGHTA and CDR2 FQGNSA. There are 17 residues in the CDR3. As DNA, the CDR3 is TGTGCCAGCAGCTTAGTTGGAGCTAGTTTTTCCTACAATGAGCAGTTCTTC. Its protein is CASSLVGASFSYNEQFF.

A single count supports this clone. The chain has TRBV5-1 and TRBJ1-4; D uncertain. CDR1 and CDR2 from the germline V gene are SGHRS and YFSETQ. CDR3 size: 16 residues. V was cut by 0 bases and J by 2 bases, with 11 bases left in between. The CDR3 region is CASSLGPQVTNEKLFF. The CDR3 DNA follows: TGCGCCAGCAGCTTGGGCCCCCAGGTTACTAATGAAAAACTGTTTTTT.

The V call is TRBV4-1, the J call TRBJ2-2; D not resolved. The CDR3 loop spans 16 amino acids. Germline CDR1 reads MGHRA; CDR2 reads YSYEKL. The V and J ends lost 0 bases and 1 base respectively, with 9 bases between them. The CDR3: CASSQEASRNTGELFF. CDR3 DNA sequence: TGCGCCAGCAGCCAAGAGGCAAGCCGGAACACCGGGGAGCTGTTTTTT.

The chain couples TRBV4-3 to TRBJ1-3; 7 nucleotides agree with TRBD1. This CDR3 has 14 amino acids. V lost 2 bases to trimming and J lost 8 bases; unmatched junction nucleotides: 6. Per the germline V gene, CDR1 is LGHNA and CDR2 is YSLEER. CDR3 nucleotide sequence: TGCGCCAGCAGCCAACGGACAGGCTGGGACACCATATATTTT. It is translated as CASSQRTGWDTIYF.

The J gene is TRBJ1-1, the V gene TRBV12-3 or TRBV12-4, with D possibly being TRBD1 (5 bases). CDR3 size: 13 residues. The V end lost 3 bases, the J end lost 7 bases, and 12 bases lay between the germline ends. CDR3 nucleotides: TGTGCCAGCAGTTTTGAGGGGTCGGGTGAAGCTTTCTTT. Its protein is CASSFEGSGEAFF.

The V gene is TRBV28, the J gene TRBJ1-1; 8 bases are shared with TRBD1. Germline V gene sequence: CDR1 MDHEN, CDR2 SYDVKM. The trim removed 3 bases at V and 1 base at J, leaving 4 bases unmatched. The CDR3 consists of 15 residues. The CDR3 reads CASSFYGTGNTEAFF. Written as DNA, the CDR3 is TGTGCCAGCAGTTTTTATGGGACAGGGAACACTGAAGCTTTCTTT.

This chain connects TRBV15 to TRBJ1-5; D is ambiguous. CDR3 length equals 13 residues. Germline-derived CDR1 and CDR2 are LNHNV and YYDKDF (reference sequence). V was trimmed by 11 bases and J by 0 bases, leaving 11 bases between them. CDR3 sequence (DNA): TGTGCCGCTGGACGGTTTAGCAATCAGCCCCAGCATTTT. Translating it yields CAAGRFSNQPQHF.

The CDR3 here is CASSDDPLTGGGSPLHF. DNA of the CDR3: TGTGCCAGCAGTGATGACCCTCTAACAGGGGGCGGTTCACCCCTCCACTTT. J is TRBJ1-6 and V is TRBV2, with 9 bases that match TRBD1. Trimming at V came to 3 bases and at J to 9 bases, leaving 12 bases not matched to a gene. Germline CDR1 reads SNHLY; CDR2 reads FYNNEI. The CDR3 covers 17 residues.

A single count supports this clone. The chain has TRBV9 and TRBJ2-7; 10 positions match TRBD2. The CDR3 has 15 residues. Germline CDR1 SGDLS, CDR2 YYNGEE. V trimming: 2 bases; J trimming: 1 base; junction bases outside the gene matches: 3. CDR3 region: CASSVTSGDSYEQYF. DNA for the CDR3: TGTGCCAGCAGCGTTACTAGCGGGGATTCCTACGAGCAGTACTTC.

The chain links TRBV6-5 to TRBJ2-1; a weak D match, TRBD1 (7 bases). V lost 11 bases to trimming and J lost 4 bases, with 18 bases between them. Germline CDR1 MNHEY, CDR2 SVGAGI. This CDR3 has 14 residues. The CDR3 DNA reads TGTGCCGTGGGGGGCGGGACAGCTTACAATGAGCAGTTCTTC. Its protein product is CAVGGGTAYNEQFF.

The rearrangement links TRBV18 to TRBJ2-3; perhaps TRBD1 as D (5 bases). Germline V gives CDR1 KGHSH, CDR2 LQKENI. This CDR3 contains 14 residues. Trimming shortened V by 4 bases and J by 0 bases, and 8 bases separated the two germline ends. The CDR3 region is CASSLRQSTDTQYF. The CDR3, as DNA: TGTGCCAGCTCACTCAGACAGAGCACAGATACGCAGTATTTT.

The rearrangement links TRBV9 to TRBJ2-1; 10 bases fit TRBD1. V gave up 4 bases and J gave up 2 bases; unmatched junction bases: 3. This CDR3 has 15 amino acids. Germline V gives CDR1 SGDLS, CDR2 YYNGEE. The CDR3 region is CASSPGQGTYNEQFF. The CDR3, as DNA: TGTGCCAGCAGCCCGGGACAGGGGACCTACAATGAGCAGTTCTTC.

The genes are TRBV7-6 and TRBJ2-5, with D perhaps matching TRBD1 (6 bases). The CDR3 runs to 15 residues. The germline V gene encodes CDR1 SGHVS and CDR2 FNYEAQ. V shed 2 bases and J shed 5 bases, with 15 bases lying between them. The CDR3 here is CASSLMLGRGETQYF. The CDR3 DNA reads as TGTGCCAGCAGCTTAATGCTGGGAAGGGGGGAGACCCAGTACTTC.

The rearrangement links TRBV5-6 to TRBJ1-2; 7 nucleotides agree with TRBD1. This CDR3 has 15 residues. J was trimmed by 8 bases and V by 1 base; bases with no gene match: 11. Per the germline V gene, CDR1 is SGHDT and CDR2 is YYEEEE. The CDR3 reads CASSLPGGGSSGYTF. CDR3 bases: TGTGCCAGCAGCTTGCCAGGGGGTGGATCGAGCGGCTACACCTTC.

CDR3: CASSQGRQGATNVLTF. The DNA for the CDR3 is TGTGCCAGCAGCCAAGGGAGACAGGGGGCTACCAACGTCCTGACTTTC. The V gene is TRBV4-2, the J gene TRBJ2-6; the match to TRBD1 covers 10 bases. Germline-derived CDR1 and CDR2 are LGHNA and YNFKEQ. This CDR3 is 16 amino acids long. The trim removed 1 base at V and 8 bases at J, leaving 5 bases unmatched.

The chain recombines TRBV12-3 or TRBV12-4 with TRBJ2-3, with D uncertain. V was trimmed by 1 base and J by 7 bases, leaving 9 bases between them. The CDR3 is 13 amino acids. Here the CDR3 reads CASSLGAGNTQYF. CDR3 nucleotides: TGTGCCAGCAGTTTAGGGGCAGGAAATACGCAGTATTTT.

The chain employs TRBV30 and TRBJ1-3; the D is unclear. The CDR3 is 13 amino acids. The ends were cut back, 3 bases at V and 7 bases at J, with 13 bases in the middle. Germline V lookup: CDR1 GTSNPN, CDR2 SVGIG (reference sequence). CDR3 bases: TGTGCCTGGAGATCGCGGCCTTACAACACCATATATTTT. Translating gives CAWRSRPYNTIYF.

The chain joins TRBV29-1 to TRBJ1-5, with D uncertain. Trimming shortened V by 4 bases and J by 0 bases, and 7 bases separated the two germline ends. The CDR3 totals 13 residues. Germline values: CDR1 SQVTM, CDR2 ANQGSEA. The CDR3 sequence: CSVGVSSNQPQHF. The CDR3 coding sequence is TGCAGCGTTGGGGTCAGTAGCAATCAGCCCCAGCATTTT.

The chain joins TRBV7-9 to TRBJ1-5, with a possible D match to TRBD1 (5 bases). Trimming removed 1 base from V and 6 bases from J, with 13 bases in between. There are 15 residues in the CDR3. Germline CDR1 reads SEHNR; CDR2 reads FQNEAQ (reference sequence). The CDR3 protein is CASSLDATVPQPQHF. CDR3 sequence (DNA): TGTGCCAGCAGCTTAGACGCGACAGTGCCTCAGCCCCAGCATTTT.

The chain combines TRBV4-1 with TRBJ2-7; possibly TRBD2 for D (5 bases). Per the germline V gene, CDR1 is MGHRA and CDR2 is YSYEKL. The CDR3 covers 15 residues. The V gene lost 3 bases and the J gene lost 5 bases, with 17 bases spanning the gap. The CDR3 nucleotides read TGCGCCAGCAGCCAGGCGCAGGCCGCCGGGGACGAGCAGTACTTC. Its translation: CASSQAQAAGDEQYF.

The chain recombines TRBV7-3 with TRBJ2-2; D is uncertain. Germline lookup yields CDR1 SGHTA and CDR2 FQGTGA. The CDR3 is 13 amino acids. The V and J ends lost 7 bases and 4 bases respectively, with 10 bases between them. Here the CDR3 DNA reads TGTGCCAGCACCTCGGCGCGCACCGGGGAGCTGTTTTTT. Translating gives CASTSARTGELFF.

The rearrangement uses TRBV10-3 and TRBJ2-7; 8 bases map to TRBD1. This CDR3 spans 14 amino acids. J lost 2 bases, V lost 7 bases, and 7 bases had no gene match. Germline CDR1 is ENHRY and CDR2 is SYGVKD. The CDR3 here is CAINNGQGAYEQYF. The CDR3, as DNA: TGTGCCATCAACAATGGACAGGGCGCCTACGAGCAGTACTTC.

In DNA form, the CDR3 reads TGTGCCAGCAGCTTAGATGGTAGTGCGTCTGGCTACACCTTC. This codes for CASSLDGSASGYTF. J is TRBJ1-2 and V is TRBV7-6; no clear D gene. This CDR3 is built from 14 residues. V was cut by 1 base and J by 7 bases, with 13 bases left in between. Germline V CDR1 and CDR2: SGHVS, FNYEAQ.

The chain has TRBV3-1 (or the pseudogene TRBV3-2) and TRBJ2-7; TRBD2 aligns across 15 bases. V lost 4 bases, J lost 0 bases, and 4 bases stayed unmatched. The CDR3 is made up of 17 amino acids. Germline V gene data show CDR1 as LGHDT and CDR2 as YNNKEL (reference sequence). CDR3 loop: CASSPGLAGGDSYEQYF. The CDR3 coding sequence is TGTGCCAGCAGCCCGGGACTAGCGGGGGGCGACTCCTACGAGCAGTACTTC.